Each of the 4 T cell receptor beta chains below was sequenced from the same sample in a study of breast tumors, draining lymph nodes, adjacent tissues. Breast cancer patients provided tissue from their axillary draining lymph nodes. Via MiXCR, TCRdb re-called the multiplex PCR reads, giving one row per CDR3 protein. The sample records some 250,000 distinct CDR3 sequences, less than 40% being singletons. Sequenced: axillary lymph node tissue. These receptors all come from a female donor with breast cancer. Some clones in this sample may be carry-over from other donors' samples.

Turning to this clonotype: Since a much larger clone is just one base distant, this may be a read error. CDR3 sequence: CASSVGPTASGATVLTF. Written as DNA, the CDR3 is TGTGCCAGCAGCGTAGGTCCTACAGCCTCTGGGGCCACCGTCCTGACTTTC. This rearrangement joins TRBV9 to TRBJ2-6, with TRBD1 as a possible D gene (5 bases). The CDR3 consists of 17 residues. Germline V CDR1 and CDR2: SGDLS, YYNGEE.

To note about this clonotype: Since a much larger clone is just one base distant, this may be a read error. The gene calls are TRBV7-2 and TRBJ2-7, with TRBD1 matching 7 bases. The CDR3 contains 15 residues. In germline, CDR1 is SGHTA, CDR2 FQGNSA. Written as DNA, the CDR3 is TGTGCCAGCAGCTTATCGTCGGGACAGACCTACGAGCAGCACTTC. Translation gives CASSLSSGQTYEQHF. The full variable domain, in which reference TRBV7-2 and TRBJ2-7 provide the parts outside the CDR3, is GAGVSQSPSNKVTEKGKDVELRCDPISGHTALYWYRQSLGQGLEFLIYFQGNSAPDKSGLPSDRFSAERTGGSVSTLTIQRTQQEDSAVYLCASSLSSGQTYEQHFGPGTRLTVT.

The gene calls are TRBV6-2 or TRBV6-3 and TRBJ2-5; possible D gene TRBD1, 5 bases. There are 11 residues in the CDR3. Germline assignment: CDR1 MNHEY and CDR2 SVGEGT. Trimming removed 4 bases at V and 7 bases at J, with 7 bases between. The CDR3 is CASSSQGTQYF. The DNA of the CDR3 is TGTGCCAGCAGTTCCCAGGGGACCCAGTACTTC.

V and J are TRBV11-3 and TRBJ2-7; no reliable D call. CDR3 size: 14 residues. Per germline, CDR1 SGHNT and CDR2 YENEEA. V was trimmed by 6 bases and J by 1 base, leaving 13 bases between them. The CDR3 coding sequence is TGTGCCAGCAGTCTCCAAAGTGGTTCCTACGAGCAGTACGTC. Its translation is CASSLQSGSYEQYV.